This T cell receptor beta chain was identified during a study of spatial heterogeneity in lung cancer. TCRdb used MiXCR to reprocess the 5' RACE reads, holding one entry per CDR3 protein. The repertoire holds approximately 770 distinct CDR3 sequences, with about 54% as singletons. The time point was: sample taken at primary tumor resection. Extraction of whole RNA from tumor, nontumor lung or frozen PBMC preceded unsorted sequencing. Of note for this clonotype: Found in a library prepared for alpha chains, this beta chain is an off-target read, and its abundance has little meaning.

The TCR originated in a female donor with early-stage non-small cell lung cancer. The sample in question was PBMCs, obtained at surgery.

The CDR3 DNA follows: TGTGCCAGCAGCTTCCTGTTGGGGGATACCACCTACAATGAGCAGTTCTTC. It translates to CASSFLLGDTTYNEQFF. This chain links TRBV7-9 with TRBJ2-1; the D call may be TRBD1 or TRBD2 (5 bases each). Per the germline V gene, CDR1 is SEHNR and CDR2 is FQNEAQ (reference sequence). Between the trimmed V and J ends, which lost 3 bases and 2 bases, there was a span of 17 bases. The CDR3 has 17 amino acids.